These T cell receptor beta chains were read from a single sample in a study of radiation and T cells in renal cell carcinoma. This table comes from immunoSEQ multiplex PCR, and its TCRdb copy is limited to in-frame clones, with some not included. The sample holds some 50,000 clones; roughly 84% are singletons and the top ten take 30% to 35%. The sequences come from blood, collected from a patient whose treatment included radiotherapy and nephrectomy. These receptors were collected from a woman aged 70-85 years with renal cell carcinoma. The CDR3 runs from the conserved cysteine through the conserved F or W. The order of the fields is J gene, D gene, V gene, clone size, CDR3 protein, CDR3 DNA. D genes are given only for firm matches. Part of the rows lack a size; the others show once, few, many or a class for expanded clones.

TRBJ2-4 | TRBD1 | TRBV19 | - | CASKSRQGLAKNIQYF | TGTGCCAGTAAATCCAGACAGGGGCTAGCCAAAAACATTCAGTACTTC
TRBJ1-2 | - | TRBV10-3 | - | CAISDASGGGGYTF | TGTGCCATCAGTGATGCGTCCGGAGGTGGTGGCTACACCTTC
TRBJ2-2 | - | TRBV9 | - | CASSVGSGELFF | TGTGCCAGCAGCGTAGGTTCCGGGGAGCTGTTTTTT
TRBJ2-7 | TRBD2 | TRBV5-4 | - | CASSSQIAGSYEQYF | TGTGCCAGCAGCTCCCAGATAGCGGGAAGCTACGAGCAGTACTTC
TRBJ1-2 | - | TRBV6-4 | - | CASSDSGRADQGYTF | TGTGCCAGCAGTGACTCAGGCAGGGCGGATCAGGGCTACACCTTC
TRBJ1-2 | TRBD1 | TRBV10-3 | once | CAISGQGVGYTF | TGTGCCATCAGTGGACAGGGAGTTGGCTACACCTTC
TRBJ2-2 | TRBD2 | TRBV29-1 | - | CSVRVAGGNTGELFF | TGCAGCGTTCGTGTTGCGGGAGGGAACACCGGGGAGCTGTTTTTT
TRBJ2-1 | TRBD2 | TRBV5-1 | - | CASSLVKFSRGAYNEQFF | TGCGCCAGCAGCTTGGTAAAGTTCTCGCGGGGGGCCTACAATGAGCAGTTCTTC
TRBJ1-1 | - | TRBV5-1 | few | CASSSAPGRTNTEAFF | TGCGCCAGCAGTTCCGCGCCGGGACGAACGAACACTGAAGCTTTCTTT
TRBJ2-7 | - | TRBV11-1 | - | CASSFSSSYEQYF | TGTGCCAGCAGCTTTTCAAGCTCCTACGAGCAGTACTTC
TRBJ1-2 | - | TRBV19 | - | CASSIKGSYGYTF | TGTGCCAGTAGTATAAAAGGGAGCTATGGCTACACCTTC
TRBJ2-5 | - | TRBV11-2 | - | CASSLGQGETQYF | TGTGCCAGCAGCTTAGGGCAGGGTGAGACCCAGTACTTC
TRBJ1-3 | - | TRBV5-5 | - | CASSALRGSGNTIYF | TGTGCCAGCAGCGCCTTGAGGGGCTCTGGAAACACCATATATTTT
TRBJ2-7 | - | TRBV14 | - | CASSQFRIGSSGEQYF | TGTGCCAGCAGCCAATTCCGAATTGGATCGTCGGGGGAGCAGTACTTC
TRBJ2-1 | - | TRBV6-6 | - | CASSYMRGRGSDEQFF | TGTGCCAGCAGTTACATGAGAGGCCGAGGGTCGGATGAGCAGTTCTTC
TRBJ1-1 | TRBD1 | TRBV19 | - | CASSTTGVTEAFF | TGTGCCAGTAGTACTACAGGGGTCACTGAAGCTTTCTTT
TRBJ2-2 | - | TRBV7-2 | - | CASSSRNTGELFF | TGTGCCAGCAGCTCGAGGAACACCGGGGAGCTGTTTTTT
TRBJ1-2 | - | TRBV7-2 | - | CASRRGGAGYTF | TGTGCCAGCAGACGAGGAGGGGCCGGCTACACCTTC
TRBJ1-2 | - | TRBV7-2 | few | CASSLEVISYGYTF | TGTGCCAGCAGCTTAGAGGTGATTTCGTATGGCTACACCTTC
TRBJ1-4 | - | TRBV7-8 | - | CASSPTETTNEKLFF | TGTGCCAGCAGCCCTACAGAAACAACTAATGAAAAACTGTTTTTT
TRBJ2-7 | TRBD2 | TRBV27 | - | CASSRGLPAYEQYF | TGTGCCAGCAGTCGGGGACTACCAGCCTACGAGCAGTACTTC
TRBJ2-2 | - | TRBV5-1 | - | CASSHRPSNTGELFF | TGCGCCAGCAGCCACCGACCGTCGAACACCGGGGAGCTGTTTTTT
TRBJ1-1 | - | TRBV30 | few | CAYDTVVNTEAFF | TGTGCCTACGATACAGTCGTGAACACTGAAGCTTTCTTT
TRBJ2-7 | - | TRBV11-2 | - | CASSLDLTEQYF | TGTGCCAGCAGCTTAGATCTTACCGAGCAGTACTTC
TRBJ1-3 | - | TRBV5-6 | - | CASKGSGNTIYF | TGTGCCAGCAAAGGGTCTGGAAACACCATATATTTT
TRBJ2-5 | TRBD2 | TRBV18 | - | CASSPPSGTSGNGNLPQYF | TGTGCCAGCTCACCACCCTCCGGGACTAGCGGGAACGGTAATTTGCCCCAGTACTTC
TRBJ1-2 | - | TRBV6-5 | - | CASSYRSGVGYTF | TGTGCCAGCAGTTACAGGTCAGGGGTTGGCTACACCTTC
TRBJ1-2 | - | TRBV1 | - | CTSRAQGGYTF | TGCACCAGCAGGGCACAAGGGGGTTACACCTTC
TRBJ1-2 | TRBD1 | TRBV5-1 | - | CASEGQGEGYTF | TGCGCCAGCGAGGGACAGGGAGAAGGCTACACCTTC
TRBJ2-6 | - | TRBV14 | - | CASSQPRSVPAGANVLTF | TGTGCCAGCAGCCAACCTCGCTCCGTACCCGCTGGGGCCAACGTCCTGACTTTC
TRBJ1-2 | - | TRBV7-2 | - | CASSFLDMSYGYTF | TGTGCCAGCAGCTTCCTAGACATGTCCTATGGCTACACCTTC
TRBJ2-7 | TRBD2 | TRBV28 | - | CASSSLGHGASGRWFYEQYF | TGTGCCAGCAGTTCCCTCGGTCATGGGGCTAGCGGGAGATGGTTCTACGAGCAGTACTTC
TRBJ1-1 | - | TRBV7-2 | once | CASSLGRMWNTEAFF | TGTGCCAGCAGCTTAGGAAGGATGTGGAACACTGAAGCTTTCTTT
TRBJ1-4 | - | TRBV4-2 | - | CASSQDGGSVEKLFF | TGTGCCAGCAGCCAAGATGGAGGTTCAGTGGAAAAACTGTTTTTT
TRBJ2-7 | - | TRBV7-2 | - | CASSLDGDSYEQYF | TGTGCCAGCAGCTTAGATGGTGACTCCTACGAGCAGTACTTC
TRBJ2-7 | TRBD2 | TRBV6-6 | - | CASRLERGGPYEQYF | TGTGCCAGCAGACTTGAGCGGGGGGGGCCATACGAGCAGTACTTC
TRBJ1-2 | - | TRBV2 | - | CASSDNQLGYGYTF | TGTGCCAGCAGTGATAACCAACTGGGCTATGGCTACACCTTC
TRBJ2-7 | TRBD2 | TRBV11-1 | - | CASSFSEREIGYEQYF | TGTGCCAGCAGCTTCTCAGAGCGGGAGATAGGCTACGAGCAGTACTTC
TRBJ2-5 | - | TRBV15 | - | CATSRDRQIQETQYF | TGTGCCACCAGCAGAGACAGGCAGATCCAAGAGACCCAGTACTTC
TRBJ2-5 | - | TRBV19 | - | CASSIGGETQYF | TGTGCCAGTAGTATAGGAGGAGAGACCCAGTACTTC
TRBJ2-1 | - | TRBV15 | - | CATSRASGHFVDEQFF | TGTGCCACCAGCAGAGCCTCGGGACACTTCGTAGATGAGCAGTTCTTC
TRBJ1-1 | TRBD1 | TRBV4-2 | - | CASSPAGGQDTEAFF | TGTGCCAGCAGCCCCGCAGGGGGCCAGGACACTGAAGCTTTCTTT
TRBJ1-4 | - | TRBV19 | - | CASRGKGLNEKLFF | TGTGCCAGTAGGGGGAAGGGGCTGAATGAAAAACTGTTTTTT
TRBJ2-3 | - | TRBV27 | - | CASSLMRFADTQYF | TGTGCCAGCAGTTTAATGAGATTCGCAGATACGCAGTATTTT
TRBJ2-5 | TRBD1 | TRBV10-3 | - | CAISGGQVGETQYF | TGTGCCATCAGTGGGGGACAGGTGGGGGAGACCCAGTACTTC
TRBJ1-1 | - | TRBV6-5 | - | CASRFDGNTEAFF | TGTGCCAGCAGGTTTGACGGGAACACTGAAGCTTTCTTT
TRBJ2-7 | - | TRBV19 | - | CASSIEGGTYEQYF | TGTGCCAGTAGTATAGAGGGCGGGACCTACGAGCAGTACTTC
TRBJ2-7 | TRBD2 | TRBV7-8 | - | CASSLGTSGGYEQYF | TGTGCCAGCAGCTTAGGGACTAGCGGGGGATACGAGCAGTACTTC
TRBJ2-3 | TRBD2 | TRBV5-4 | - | CASRSGGATSNTQYF | TGTGCCAGCAGATCGGGGGGGGCGACCTCGAATACGCAGTATTTT
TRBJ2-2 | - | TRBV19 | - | CASSIFALAMNTGELFF | TGTGCCAGTAGTATCTTCGCCCTAGCGATGAACACCGGGGAGCTGTTTTTT
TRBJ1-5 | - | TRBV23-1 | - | CASSSDRDSNQPQHF | TGCGCCAGCAGTTCCGACAGAGATAGCAATCAGCCCCAGCATTTT